Given below is one TCR beta chain in context. What it recognizes is unknown. This CDR3 contains 13 residues. Germline V lookup: CDR1 SGHRS, CDR2 YFSETQ. This specimen belongs to a study of T cells expressing NK-cell markers. Study as a whole: Just one sequenced donor of eight was HCMV-seronegative, while seven were seropositive.

Broader study findings: About 1.0-8% of CD8+ T cells in a handful of donors belonged to dominant NKG2C+ clonotypes.

TCR beta libraries carry UMIs added by 5'RACE template switching. TCRdb re-called the 5' RACE reads; one entry per CDR3 protein, DNA not given. The sample table sets out about 410,000 distinct CDR3 sequences. The sequence derives from a woman between 50 and 59 years old in good health. Sample: blood T cells: a sorted CD56 or NKG2C T cell subset, CD4+ or CD8+ T cells, or bulk PBMC T cells (not recorded which). V usage is TRBV5-1 and J usage is TRBJ1-1; TCRdb names TRBD1, which stays unverified in the absence of DNA. CDR3 in amino acids: CASRQGQVTEAFF.